This T cell receptor beta chain was sequenced for a study of blood T cell repertoires in COVID-19. Study summary: Acute and convalescent COVID-19 specimens originated in the United States, Italy and Spain. PBMCs, B-cell-depleted T cells, or T cells were the source of the cDNA or gDNA that made up the material.

Authors' data handling: Nucleated cell number was recorded as an estimate derived from reference gene primer amplification. Sequenced by immunoSEQ multiplex PCR; TCRdb stores in-frame clones only, minus some. V and J calls and clone size come straight from that table; D and trimming were deduced from the DNA. The profile covers some 200,000 clones, with about nine tenths appearing a single time and roughly 5.7% taken by the ten largest. The germline V gene encodes CDR1 SGHAT and CDR2 FQNNGV. The V gene end was trimmed by 3 bases and the J gene end by 7 bases; junction bases not matched to a gene: 8. The CDR3 is 14 residues long.

The source of this sequence is a man older than 75 with acute or convalescent COVID-19. Sequencing was done on a sample of peripheral blood. The V gene is TRBV11-2, the J gene TRBJ1-1, with 7 nucleotides matching TRBD1. The DNA for the CDR3 is TGTGCCAGCAGCTTTGTCCAGGGGGTCGGTGAAGCTTTCTTT. Translating it yields CASSFVQGVGEAFF.